These T cell receptor beta chains were read from a single sample in a study of blood T cells in healthy people across ages. Using its own MiXCR run on the 5' RACE reads, TCRdb lists one record per CDR3 protein. Found here are hundreds of thousands of distinct CDR3 sequences, about 30% of them singletons; the top ten hold over 15%. Sample: blood. Every receptor here comes from a woman older than 75 in good health. Each CDR3 is given with its conserved first and last residue. A D gene is named only where the DNA matches it firmly. Some rows mark clone size as missing; the rest say once, few, many or name a class of expanded clone.

abundance: many; v_gene: TRBV27; j_gene: TRBJ2-5; d_gene: TRBD1; CDR3nt: TGTGCCAGCAGTACCCGCCGGGACAGCAAAGAGACCCAGTACTTC; CDR3aa: CASSTRRDSKETQYF
abundance: few; v_gene: TRBV4-1; j_gene: TRBJ1-1; d_gene: TRBD1; CDR3nt: TGCGCCAGCAGCCAAGAGGGACAGGGCTTATCAGAAGCTTTCTTT; CDR3aa: CASSQEGQGLSEAFF
abundance: -; v_gene: TRBV20-1; j_gene: TRBJ2-1; d_gene: -; CDR3nt: TGCAGTGCACCCCGACGGAGACTTTCTATCCCCTACAATGAGCAGTTCTTC; CDR3aa: CSAPRRRLSIPYNEQFF
abundance: many; v_gene: TRBV5-1; j_gene: TRBJ2-1; d_gene: TRBD2; CDR3nt: TGCGCCAGCAGCTTGGAGGCTAGCGGAAATGAGCAGTTCTTC; CDR3aa: CASSLEASGNEQFF
abundance: -; v_gene: TRBV3-1; j_gene: TRBJ2-4; d_gene: -; CDR3nt: TGTGCCAGCAGCCAAGATCCTTGGAGGGCGAAGGACATTCAGTACTTC; CDR3aa: CASSQDPWRAKDIQYF
abundance: many; v_gene: TRBV19; j_gene: TRBJ2-5; d_gene: -; CDR3nt: TGTGCCAGTAGTATCAGCTACCAAGAGACCCAGTACTTC; CDR3aa: CASSISYQETQYF
abundance: -; v_gene: TRBV10-3; j_gene: TRBJ2-7; d_gene: -; CDR3nt: TGTGCCATCAGTGAACAACGCACCGGGGGACATCGAGCTTTATCCTACGAGCAGTACTTC; CDR3aa: CAISEQRTGGHRALSYEQYF
abundance: many; v_gene: TRBV7-8; j_gene: TRBJ1-5; d_gene: -; CDR3nt: TGTGCCAGCAGCTTAGAAGGACGGTTCTTCCGTCAGCCCCAGCATTTT; CDR3aa: CASSLEGRFFRQPQHF
abundance: -; v_gene: TRBV30; j_gene: TRBJ2-3; d_gene: -; CDR3nt: TGTGCCTGGGGGGCAGTAATTGGAACAGATACGCAGTATTTT; CDR3aa: CAWGAVIGTDTQYF
abundance: many; v_gene: TRBV6-2/TRBV6-3; j_gene: TRBJ2-5; d_gene: TRBD1; CDR3nt: TGTGCCAGCACCCCGGACAGGGTCGAGACCCAGTACTTC; CDR3aa: CASTPDRVETQYF
abundance: many; v_gene: TRBV4-2; j_gene: TRBJ2-7; d_gene: -; CDR3nt: TGTGCCAGCAGCCCCAACCGTAACGAGCAGTACTTC; CDR3aa: CASSPNRNEQYF
abundance: -; v_gene: TRBV20-1; j_gene: TRBJ1-6; d_gene: -; CDR3nt: TGCAGTGCGAACCTCCGGGAGACATCCAATTCACCCCTCCACTTT; CDR3aa: CSANLRETSNSPLHF